Shown below are 27 T cell receptor beta chains from a single sample sequenced in a study of identical twins (TCRdb year 2016). The protocol used for the library was 5' RACE. Sequencing relied on an Illumina HiSeq 2000. The public reads were reanalyzed by TCRdb: fastp trimming at Q25, MiXCR alignment, in-frame beta chains only. Under each unique CDR3 protein, matching rows form one entry showing the most common genes and DNA. In this sample the table shows under 450,000 distinct CDR3 sequences, approximately 18% of which occur a single time. Jointly, the top ten make up 9% to 15% of the sample. The specimen was naive T cells sorted from blood. In light of the paper, this sample's cell subset or site label describes: cells isolated with a human naive T-cell isolation kit. These receptors were obtained from a man aged 50-59 years in good health.

This clonotype was recorded a few times. This sequence joins TRBV9 and TRBJ2-1, with 8 bases matching TRBD2. CDR1 is SGDLS, CDR2 YYNGEE, per germline. V lost 1 base to trimming and J lost 2 bases; unmatched junction nucleotides: 5. The CDR3 spans 16 residues. This CDR3 reads CASSVFSAGAYNEQFF. DNA for the CDR3: TGTGCCAGCAGCGTATTTTCAGCGGGAGCCTACAATGAGCAGTTCTTC.

V and J are TRBV28 and TRBJ1-3; tentatively, D is TRBD1 (5 bases). V was trimmed by 2 bases and J by 4 bases, leaving 12 bases between them. The CDR3 spans 15 residues. The V gene's germline CDR1 is MDHEN and CDR2 SYDVKM. DNA for the CDR3: TGTGCCAGCAGTTTACTCGACAGCAGAGGAAACACCATATATTTT. It codes for CASSLLDSRGNTIYF.

This clonotype occurred many times. The chain employs TRBV12-3 or TRBV12-4 and TRBJ2-2, with TRBD1 identical over 7 bases. J was trimmed by 5 bases and V by 5 bases; bases with no gene match: 8. This CDR3 has 15 residues. The DNA of the CDR3 is TGTGCCAGCAGTGCCTCGGGACAGCCAACCGGGGAGCTGTTTTTT. Translated, it gives CASSASGQPTGELFF.

This clonotype was found a few times. For the CDR3, the DNA is TGCAGCGTTACGGACAGACCCTACGAGCAGTACTTC. This encodes CSVTDRPYEQYF. The genes are TRBV29-1 and TRBJ2-7, with a weak D call TRBD1 (6 bases). The CDR3 length is 12 residues. The germline CDR1 and CDR2 sequences are SQVTM and ANQGSEA. Trimming removed 5 bases at V and 2 bases at J, with 10 bases between.

V usage is TRBV2 and J usage is TRBJ2-1; 9 bases are shared with TRBD1. Germline lookup yields CDR1 SNHLY and CDR2 FYNNEI. V lost 4 bases to trimming and J lost 4 bases; unmatched junction nucleotides: 5. CDR3 size: 15 residues. CDR3 loop: CASSVPGQGYNEQFF. In DNA form, the CDR3 reads TGTGCCAGCAGTGTCCCGGGACAGGGATACAATGAGCAGTTCTTC.

This clonotype was seen at least ten times. The chain uses TRBV6-6 and TRBJ2-7, with a weak D call TRBD1 (6 bases). This CDR3 is built from 13 residues. The germline gives CDR1 MNHNY, CDR2 SVGAGI (reference sequence). Trimming left V 7 bases short and J 3 bases short, with 13 bases between. CDR3 region: CASIQGSGYEQYF. CDR3 nucleotide sequence: TGTGCCAGCATCCAGGGGTCAGGCTACGAGCAGTACTTC.

The chain carries TRBV7-2 and TRBJ2-3; TRBD2 matches at 9 bases. The CDR3 length is 17 residues. Germline V gene sequence: CDR1 SGHTA, CDR2 FQGNSA. V lost 4 bases to trimming and J lost 5 bases; unmatched junction nucleotides: 13. CDR3 in amino acids: CASSSGRGGGALDTQYF. DNA for the CDR3: TGTGCCAGCAGCTCAGGGCGTGGCGGGGGGGCCTTAGATACGCAGTATTTT.

This clonotype was counted a few times. This rearrangement joins TRBV12-3 or TRBV12-4 to TRBJ1-2; D remains ambiguous. V lost 2 bases and J lost 5, with 15 bases in between. CDR3 size: 15 residues. The CDR3 region is CASSLRPEAKYGYTF. DNA of the CDR3: TGTGCCAGCAGTTTAAGGCCGGAGGCGAAGTATGGCTACACCTTC.

This clonotype was counted only a few times. CDR3 in amino acids: CASSTRGLAVLDTQYF. In DNA form, the CDR3 reads TGTGCCAGCAGCACCAGGGGACTAGCGGTTCTAGATACGCAGTATTTT. V is TRBV7-9 and J is TRBJ2-3, with TRBD2 identical over 11 bases. Looked up from germline, CDR1 is SEHNR and CDR2 is FQNEAQ (reference sequence). This CDR3 region has 16 residues. Germline trimming cut 5 bases from V and 5 bases from J; bases unmatched to any gene: 9.

This clonotype was detected ten times or more. This chain joins TRBV5-1 and TRBJ2-1, with 9 bases that match TRBD1. Germline assignment: CDR1 SGHRS and CDR2 YFSETQ. Germline trimming cut 4 bases from V and 6 bases from J; bases unmatched to any gene: 11. The CDR3 has 16 amino acids. CDR3 in amino acids: CASSGKPGQGPNEQFF. CDR3 coding DNA: TGCGCCAGCAGCGGAAAACCGGGACAGGGCCCCAATGAGCAGTTCTTC.

V and J are TRBV11-2 and TRBJ2-5; 12 nucleotides agree with TRBD2. The V and J ends lost 4 bases and 5 bases, in that order; junction bases with no gene match: 11. There are 17 residues in the CDR3. CDR1 and CDR2 from the germline V gene are SGHAT and FQNNGV. CDR3 coding DNA: TGTGCCAGCAGCTCGACTAGCGGGAGAGTCAATTTTGAGACCCAGTACTTC. Protein: CASSSTSGRVNFETQYF.

Regarding this clonotype: A clone one base away is much larger, so this may be a read error. V usage is TRBV5-1 and J usage is TRBJ1-2, with D possibly being TRBD1 (5 bases). This CDR3 has 13 residues. CDR1 and CDR2 from the germline V gene are SGHRS and YFSETQ. CDR3: CTSSLTDDYGYTF. The CDR3 DNA reads TGCACCAGCAGCTTGACAGACGACTATGGCTACACCTTC.

This chain uses TRBV3-1 with TRBJ2-7; D is possibly TRBD1 (7 bases). Germline V gene data show CDR1 as LGHDT and CDR2 as YNNKEL (reference sequence). Trimming left V 3 bases short and J 9 bases short, with 24 bases between. The CDR3 runs to 16 residues. The CDR3: CASSHGRTGRDQWQYF. The CDR3, as DNA: TGTGCCAGCAGCCATGGGAGGACAGGAAGAGATCAGTGGCAGTACTTC.

Ten or more counts support this clonotype. The rearrangement uses TRBV5-1 and TRBJ2-7, with D tentatively TRBD1 (6 bases). CDR1 and CDR2 from the germline V gene are SGHRS and YFSETQ. There are 14 residues in the CDR3. Trimming left V 5 bases short and J 0 bases short, with 12 bases between. The CDR3 reads CASRSGARSYEQYF. CDR3 nucleotides: TGCGCCAGCAGGTCAGGGGCCCGCTCCTACGAGCAGTACTTC.

This clonotype was seen a handful of times. The rearrangement joins TRBV28 to TRBJ2-3, with TRBD1 identical over 7 bases. From germline, CDR1 is MDHEN and CDR2 SYDVKM. CDR3 length equals 16 residues. The junction had 17 bases not matched to a gene; V was cut back by 7 bases and J by 7 bases. The CDR3 is CASITPTGTDLYTQYF. Here the CDR3 DNA reads TGTGCCAGCATCACTCCTACCGGGACAGACCTCTATACGCAGTATTTT. Drawing the rest from reference TRBV28 and TRBJ2-3, the complete variable domain is DVKVTQSSRYLVKRTGEKVFLECVQDMDHENMFWYRQDPGLGLRLIYFSYDVKMKEKGDIPEGYSVSREKKERFSLILESASTNQTSMYLCASITPTGTDLYTQYFGPGTRLTVL.

This clonotype has just a few counts. This sequence joins TRBV5-1 and TRBJ2-5, with no clear D. Looked up from germline, CDR1 is SGHRS and CDR2 is YFSETQ. The ends were cut back, 0 bases at V and 5 bases at J, with 11 bases in the middle. The CDR3 is 14 residues long. CDR3 sequence reads: CASSLDISWETQYF. The DNA of the CDR3 is TGCGCCAGCAGCTTGGATATTAGCTGGGAGACCCAGTACTTC.

This clonotype was seen a few times. J is TRBJ2-1 and V is TRBV2; D is possibly TRBD2 (6 bases). The CDR3 is 13 residues long. V was trimmed by 4 bases and J by 3 bases, leaving 7 bases between them. Germline loops: CDR1 SNHLY, CDR2 FYNNEI. The CDR3 sequence: CASSGGDYNEQFF. The CDR3 bases are TGTGCCAGCAGTGGCGGGGACTACAATGAGCAGTTCTTC. The entire variable domain, with the rest obtained from reference TRBV2 and TRBJ2-1, is as follows: EPEVTQTPSHQVTQMGQEVILRCVPISNHLYFYWYRQILGQKVEFLVSFYNNEISEKSEIFDDQFSVERPDGSNFTLKIRSTKLEDSAMYFCASSGGDYNEQFFGPGTRLTVL.

The rearrangement links TRBV20-1 to TRBJ2-7, with TRBD2 matching over 8 bases. The J segment lost 4 bases and the V segment lost 0 bases, leaving 5 bases of the junction unmatched. Germline CDR1 and CDR2: DFQATT and SNEGSKA (reference sequence). This CDR3 has 14 residues. This chain's CDR3 is CSAREGLAGYEQYF. CDR3 sequence (DNA): TGCAGTGCTAGAGAAGGGCTAGCGGGTTACGAGCAGTACTTC.

This clonotype came up many times. The chain joins TRBV4-3 to TRBJ2-2; D perhaps matches TRBD2 (5 bases). Trimming stripped 0 bases from V and 9 bases from J, with 11 bases between. Per germline, CDR1 LGHNA and CDR2 YSLEER. The CDR3 contains 14 residues. Written as DNA, the CDR3 is TGCGCCAGCAGCCAAGATGAGGGCTCCAGGGAGCTGTTTTTT. Translating it yields CASSQDEGSRELFF.

The CDR3 nucleotides read TGTGCCATCAGTGAACTTGAGGGAGCAGATACGCAGTATTTT. As protein: CAISELEGADTQYF. V and J are TRBV10-3 and TRBJ2-3; D is possibly TRBD2 (5 bases). From germline, CDR1 is ENHRY and CDR2 SYGVKD. The CDR3 has 14 residues. Trimming cost V 3 bases and J 4 bases, with 11 bases left between them.

The chain is built from TRBV7-9 and TRBJ1-2; D unclear. Per the germline V gene, CDR1 is SEHNR and CDR2 is FQNEAQ (reference sequence). The CDR3 contains 13 residues. V dropped 5 bases and J dropped 8 bases, with 15 bases sitting between them. This chain's CDR3 is CASSKERPGGYTF. In DNA, the CDR3 is TGTGCCAGCAGCAAAGAAAGACCCGGCGGCTACACCTTC.

This clonotype was seen a handful of times. The CDR3 spells CASSLRSGRGPDTQYF. The CDR3 DNA sequence: TGTGCCAGCAGCTTAAGGTCCGGGAGGGGACCAGATACGCAGTATTTT. The V gene is TRBV7-3, the J gene TRBJ2-3, with 8 positions matching TRBD2. CDR1 is SGHTA and CDR2 is FQGTGA in the germline V gene. CDR3 length equals 16 residues. With 1 base clipped from V and 4 bases from J, the junction kept 7 bases outside the gene matches.

This clonotype was counted only a few times. The V and J genes are TRBV5-5 and TRBJ1-5; D gene unclear. V was clipped by 3 bases and J by 8 bases, with 18 bases between them. Germline CDR1 is SGHKS and CDR2 is YYEKEE (reference sequence). CDR3 length equals 15 residues. The CDR3 DNA reads TGTGCCAGCAGCTCGCTTCCTATTCGCCTGGAGCCCCAGCATTTT. This gives the protein CASSSLPIRLEPQHF.

A remark on this clonotype: This may come from a read error, since a much larger clone is one base off. The J gene is TRBJ2-5, the V gene TRBV7-9; D gene ambiguous. The CDR3 has 14 residues. Between the trimmed V and J ends, which lost 3 bases and 2 bases, there was a span of 10 bases. Germline V gives CDR1 SEHNR, CDR2 FQNEAQ (reference sequence). The CDR3 DNA reads TGTGCCAGCAGCTTGGACGCAGCACAAGAGACCCAGTACTTC. This gives the protein CASSLDAAQETQYF.

As DNA, the CDR3 is TGTGCCAGCAGCGCTCGACACGACACCGGGGAGCTGTTTTTT. Protein product: CASSARHDTGELFF. The gene calls are TRBV5-5 and TRBJ2-2; D is unclear. Looked up from germline, CDR1 is SGHKS and CDR2 is YYEKEE (reference sequence). V gave up 4 bases and J gave up 3 bases, with 10 bases separating them. This CDR3 contains 14 residues.

This clonotype was recorded a few times. CDR3 loop: CSFRGYNYGYTF. CDR3 nucleotide sequence: TGCAGCTTCAGGGGATATAACTATGGCTACACCTTC. The chain carries TRBV29-1 and TRBJ1-2; D possibly corresponds to TRBD1 (6 bases). The germline V gene has CDR1 SQVTM and CDR2 ANQGSEA. Trimming left V 8 bases short and J 1 base short, with 11 bases between. CDR3 size: 12 residues. Full variable domain (remainder filled in from reference TRBV29-1 and TRBJ1-2): SAVISQKPSRDICQRGTSLTIQCQVDSQVTMMFWYRQQPGQSLTLIATANQGSEATYESGFVIDKFPISRPNLTFSTLTVSNMSPEDSSIYLCSFRGYNYGYTFGSGTRLTVV.

CDR3 coding DNA: TGTGCCACCAGTCAGAAGGACTTCGAGCAGTACTTC. Its translation is CATSQKDFEQYF. The chain has TRBV15 and TRBJ2-7; D is possibly TRBD2 (5 bases). Trimming cost V 6 bases and J 6 bases, with 12 bases left between them. The CDR3 consists of 12 residues. Germline loops: CDR1 LNHNV, CDR2 YYDKDF (reference sequence).